The next 29 T cell receptor beta chains were all read from a single sample in a study of blood T cell dynamics during melanoma immunotherapy. Time point meaning: pre-treatment baseline. Produced via immunoSEQ multiplex PCR; TCRdb's table is partial and in-frame only. The sample holds roughly 11,000 clones, roughly 85% seen once. The sample consisted of blood, taken from a patient treated with checkpoint blockade. The receptors were gathered from a human donor with melanoma.

V is TRBV2 and J is TRBJ1-2; D is possibly TRBD1 (5 bases). Trimming took off 6 bases at V and 2 bases at J, with 16 bases between the two ends. Germline CDR1 and CDR2: SNHLY and FYNNEI. CDR3 size: 15 residues. The CDR3 loop reads CASSGARGGNYGYTF. CDR3 DNA sequence: TGTGCCAGCAGCGGGGCCCGGGGAGGAAACTATGGCTACACCTTC.

This clone was detected once. This rearrangement joins TRBV2 to TRBJ2-2, with TRBD1 matching 10 bases. The CDR3 is 16 residues long. V lost 6 bases and J lost 5; bases outside the gene matches: 9. Germline CDR1 SNHLY, CDR2 FYNNEI. The CDR3 region is CASRVKGQGWTGELFF. CDR3 nucleotides: TGTGCCAGCAGAGTAAAGGGACAGGGGTGGACCGGGGAGCTGTTTTTT. Full variable domain (remainder filled in from reference TRBV2 and TRBJ2-2): EPEVTQTPSHQVTQMGQEVILRCVPISNHLYFYWYRQILGQKVEFLVSFYNNEISEKSEIFDDQFSVERPDGSNFTLKIRSTKLEDSAMYFCASRVKGQGWTGELFFGEGSRLTVL.

V is TRBV11-2 and J is TRBJ1-3; D is unclear. The germline CDR1 and CDR2 sequences are SGHAT and FQNNGV. CDR3 length: 13 residues. Trimming pared 5 bases from V and 0 bases from J, leaving 5 bases between. The CDR3 DNA sequence: TGTGCCAGCAGCCCCTTCTCTGGAAACACCATATATTTT. Its translation is CASSPFSGNTIYF.

J is TRBJ2-1 and V is TRBV14; D remains unclear. The CDR3 has 15 amino acids. Germline V gene lookup returns CDR1 SGHDN and CDR2 FVKESK. The V end lost 6 bases, the J end lost 2 bases, and 14 bases lay between the germline ends. CDR3 protein: CASSHDTFTYNEQFF. DNA of the CDR3: TGTGCCAGCAGTCATGATACGTTTACCTACAATGAGCAGTTCTTC.

This chain connects TRBV27 to TRBJ1-3; weak D call: TRBD1 (5 bases). This CDR3 comprises 13 residues. Trimming shortened V by 8 bases and J by 7 bases, and 15 bases separated the two germline ends. Germline loops: CDR1 MNHEY, CDR2 SMNVEV (reference sequence). The CDR3: CASSLERGNTIYF. CDR3 sequence (DNA): TGTGCCAGCTCATTGGAGCGGGGGAACACCATATATTTT.

This clone turned up a few times. This rearrangement joins TRBV7-2 to TRBJ1-5; 7 bases map to TRBD1. The CDR3 covers 15 residues. CDR1 is SGHTA and CDR2 is FQGNSA in the germline V gene. The trim removed 0 bases at V and 8 bases at J, leaving 7 bases unmatched. This CDR3 reads CASSLATGAGEPQHF. CDR3 sequence (DNA): TGTGCCAGCAGCTTAGCCACAGGGGCCGGGGAGCCCCAGCATTTT.

The chain combines TRBV30 with TRBJ1-5; no definite D call. Trimming cost V 3 bases and J 9 bases, with 12 bases left between them. This CDR3 spans 12 amino acids. The germline V gene encodes CDR1 GTSNPN and CDR2 SVGIG (reference sequence). CDR3 sequence: CAWSQKGLPQHF. The CDR3 region has the DNA TGTGCCTGGAGCCAAAAAGGTCTGCCCCAGCATTTT. Full variable domain (outside the CDR3, taken from reference TRBV30 and TRBJ1-5): SQTIHQWPATLVQPVGSPLSLECTVEGTSNPNLYWYRQAAGRGLQLLFYSVGIGQISSEVPQNLSASRPQDRQFILSSKKLLLSDSGFYLCAWSQKGLPQHFGDGTRLSIL.

CDR3 bases: TGTGCCAGCAGCCAAGGTGGTAGGACTCAGTTCTTC. Protein product: CASSQGGRTQFF. The V and J genes are TRBV14 and TRBJ2-1; tentative D call: TRBD2 (5 bases). The CDR3 is made up of 12 amino acids. Germline V gene data show CDR1 as SGHDN and CDR2 as FVKESK. V was trimmed by 1 base and J by 13 bases, leaving 11 bases between them.

The CDR3 bases are TGTGCCAGCAGTTACCAGGGGAGGGAGGGGACTGAAGCTTTCTTT. This sequence encodes CASSYQGREGTEAFF. The chain links TRBV28 to TRBJ1-1; perhaps TRBD1 as D (6 bases). This CDR3 has 15 residues. Per the germline V gene, CDR1 is MDHEN and CDR2 is SYDVKM. The ends were cut back, 4 bases at V and 5 bases at J, with 17 bases in the middle.

This sequence joins TRBV28 and TRBJ1-2; D gene uncertain. V was trimmed by 6 bases and J by 3 bases, leaving 17 bases between them. CDR3 size: 15 residues. CDR1 and CDR2 from the germline V gene are MDHEN and SYDVKM. CDR3 coding DNA: TGTGCCAGCAGCCATCCCCCCGGGAGTCACTATGGCTACACCTTC. The encoded protein is CASSHPPGSHYGYTF.

The table lists this clone with a count of one. The chain joins TRBV7-9 to TRBJ2-3; 10 nucleotides line up with TRBD2. V shed 1 base and J 2 bases; nucleotides not matched to a gene: 6. CDR3 length: 17 residues. Germline-derived CDR1 and CDR2 are SEHNR and FQNEAQ (reference sequence). The CDR3 nucleotides are TGTGCCAGCAGCTTAGTACTAGCGGGGCGGGCCACAGATACGCAGTATTTT. Translating gives CASSLVLAGRATDTQYF.

This clone was counted a single time. The chain couples TRBV5-8 to TRBJ2-2; 7 bases line up with TRBD2. The J segment lost 3 bases and the V segment lost 1 base, leaving 6 bases of the junction unmatched. CDR1 and CDR2 (germline): SGHTS, YDEGEE. The CDR3 is 16 residues long. Written as DNA, the CDR3 is TGTGCCAGCAGCTTGTATCGCGGGAGCGACACCGGGGAGCTGTTTTTT. Translation: CASSLYRGSDTGELFF.

This clone was recorded a few times. The CDR3 is CASRPGTATEKLFF. CDR3 in DNA: TGTGCCAGCAGGCCCGGGACGGCGACGGAAAAACTGTTTTTT. This chain connects TRBV2 to TRBJ1-4; D may be TRBD1 (5 bases). V shed 6 bases and J shed 8 bases, with 16 bases lying between them. The germline V gene has CDR1 SNHLY and CDR2 FYNNEI. The length of the CDR3 is 14 residues.

The chain links TRBV28 to TRBJ2-1; TRBD2 matches 7 bases. Per the germline V gene, CDR1 is MDHEN and CDR2 is SYDVKM. Unmatched junction bases numbered 8, after V lost 8 bases and J lost 13 bases. The length of the CDR3 is 11 residues. The CDR3 is CASHTPAGQFF. The CDR3, as DNA: TGTGCCAGCCACACCCCAGCGGGACAGTTCTTC.

The chain combines TRBV28 with TRBJ2-7; D gene unclear. Germline lookup yields CDR1 MDHEN and CDR2 SYDVKM. The CDR3 spans 13 residues. Trimming removed 3 bases from V and 0 bases from J, with 6 bases in between. For the CDR3, the DNA is TGTGCCAGCAGTTTGCAGCGCTCCTACGAGCAGTACGTC. Encoded protein: CASSLQRSYEQYV.

The V call is TRBV30, the J call TRBJ1-2, with 7 bases matching TRBD1. J gave up 8 bases and V 1 base, and 4 bases lay outside the gene matches. The CDR3 is 12 amino acids. Per the germline V gene, CDR1 is GTSNPN and CDR2 is SVGIG (reference sequence). Here the CDR3 DNA reads TGTGCCTGGAGTGGAGGGGGCGGGGGCTACACCTTC. This translates into CAWSGGGGGYTF. The entire variable domain, with the rest obtained from reference TRBV30 and TRBJ1-2, is as follows: SQTIHQWPATLVQPVGSPLSLECTVEGTSNPNLYWYRQAAGRGLQLLFYSVGIGQISSEVPQNLSASRPQDRQFILSSKKLLLSDSGFYLCAWSGGGGGYTFGSGTRLTVV.

The table lists this clone with a few counts. The chain has TRBV5-4 and TRBJ1-1; tentative D call: TRBD1 (5 bases). Germline CDR1 SGHNT, CDR2 YYREEE (reference sequence). The V and J ends lost 1 base and 3 bases respectively, with 10 bases between them. The CDR3 totals 14 residues. The CDR3 loop is CASSLPDKYTEAFF. The CDR3 DNA is TGTGCCAGCAGCTTGCCGGACAAATACACTGAAGCTTTCTTT.

The CDR3 DNA sequence: TGTGCCAGCAGTCACAATCCGGCTGGCCCTCCTGAAGCTTTCTTT. Translation gives CASSHNPAGPPEAFF. The chain carries TRBV11-2 and TRBJ1-1; D unclear. There are 15 residues in the CDR3. In germline, CDR1 is SGHAT, CDR2 FQNNGV. Trimming took 6 bases from V and 6 from J, leaving 20 bases between them.

This chain uses TRBV4-1 with TRBJ2-3; 7 bases align to TRBD1. V gave up 1 base and J gave up 0 bases; unmatched junction bases: 4. Germline V lookup: CDR1 MGHRA, CDR2 YSYEKL. This CDR3 is built from 16 residues. CDR3 loop: CASSQGQTGSTDTQYF. CDR3 DNA: TGCGCCAGCAGCCAAGGACAGACAGGGAGCACAGATACGCAGTATTTT.

The V call is TRBV4-2, the J call TRBJ1-1; D gene ambiguous. Germline CDR1 and CDR2: LGHNA and YNFKEQ. The CDR3 is 14 residues long. V was trimmed by 5 bases and J by 1 base, leaving 11 bases between them. The CDR3 here is CASSLAPANTEAFF. The CDR3 DNA follows: TGTGCCAGCAGCTTAGCGCCCGCGAACACTGAAGCTTTCTTT.

J is TRBJ2-1 and V is TRBV5-6, with TRBD1 identical over 9 bases. The germline V gene encodes CDR1 SGHDT and CDR2 YYEEEE. V gave up 2 bases and J gave up 6 bases; unmatched junction bases: 3. This CDR3 has 14 residues. The DNA of the CDR3 is TGTGCCAGCAGCTTCCGGGACAGGGTCAATGAGCAGTTCTTC. This gives the protein CASSFRDRVNEQFF.

This rearrangement joins TRBV29-1 to TRBJ2-4; D might be TRBD1 (6 bases). V dropped 6 bases and J dropped 3 bases, with 12 bases sitting between them. Germline CDR1 SQVTM, CDR2 ANQGSEA. CDR3 length: 13 amino acids. The CDR3, as DNA: TGCAGCGTAGGACAGTACGACAAAAACATTCAGTACTTC. Protein sequence: CSVGQYDKNIQYF.

This clone turned up a few times. The chain is built from TRBV9 and TRBJ2-2; the match to TRBD1 covers 8 bases. The CDR3 contains 17 residues. J lost 1 base, V lost 3 bases, and 8 bases had no gene match. Germline V gives CDR1 SGDLS, CDR2 YYNGEE. The CDR3 coding sequence is TGTGCCAGCAGCGCGCTTATTGGGACAGGGAACACCGGGGAGCTGTTTTTT. Its translation: CASSALIGTGNTGELFF.

The genes are TRBV30 and TRBJ1-1, with D possibly TRBD1 on 6 matching bases. Germline assignment: CDR1 GTSNPN and CDR2 SVGIG (reference sequence). V lost 2 bases, J lost 5 bases, and 21 bases lay in between. This CDR3 is built from 16 residues. The CDR3 region has the DNA TGTGCCTGGAGTACTACAGGGCACCATTCGGAAACTGAAGCTTTCTTT. Translated: CAWSTTGHHSETEAFF.

The V call is TRBV2, the J call TRBJ1-4; 8 nucleotides agree with TRBD1. This CDR3 is 14 amino acids long. V lost 4 bases, J lost 4 bases, and 2 bases stayed unmatched. Germline CDR1 reads SNHLY; CDR2 reads FYNNEI. CDR3 coding DNA: TGTGCCAGCAGTGTAGGACAGGGTAATGAAAAACTGTTTTTT. It translates to CASSVGQGNEKLFF.

The V gene is TRBV5-1, the J gene TRBJ1-2; the D gene is possibly TRBD1 (6 bases). Germline CDR1 SGHRS, CDR2 YFSETQ. This CDR3 contains 14 residues. Trimming left V 0 bases short and J 4 bases short, with 10 bases between. The CDR3 here is CASSLGQVFYGYTF. CDR3 bases: TGCGCCAGCAGCTTGGGACAGGTATTCTATGGCTACACCTTC.

This clone appeared a few times. V gene TRBV20-1 combines with J gene TRBJ1-1; TRBD1 might be the D (5 bases). The germline V gene encodes CDR1 DFQATT and CDR2 SNEGSKA (reference sequence). The CDR3 consists of 10 residues. V shed 5 bases and J shed 8 bases, with 9 bases lying between them. CDR3 sequence (DNA): TGCAGTGCTTACAGGAGAGAAGCTTTCTTT. Protein product: CSAYRREAFF.

This rearrangement joins TRBV4-1 to TRBJ1-5; D is ambiguous. Trimming left V 0 bases short and J 4 bases short, with 10 bases between. The germline V gene encodes CDR1 MGHRA and CDR2 YSYEKL. The CDR3 has 15 amino acids. CDR3 region: CASSQDRDGNQPQHF. CDR3 sequence (DNA): TGCGCCAGCAGCCAAGATCGTGACGGGAATCAGCCCCAGCATTTT.

This chain links TRBV19 with TRBJ2-7; D uncertain. CDR3 length: 13 amino acids. Germline loops: CDR1 LNHDA, CDR2 SQIVND (reference sequence). The V end lost 2 bases, the J end lost 5 bases, and 10 bases lay between the germline ends. The CDR3 reads CASSIKLGHEQYV. The CDR3 coding sequence is TGTGCCAGTAGTATAAAACTGGGCCACGAGCAGTACGTC.